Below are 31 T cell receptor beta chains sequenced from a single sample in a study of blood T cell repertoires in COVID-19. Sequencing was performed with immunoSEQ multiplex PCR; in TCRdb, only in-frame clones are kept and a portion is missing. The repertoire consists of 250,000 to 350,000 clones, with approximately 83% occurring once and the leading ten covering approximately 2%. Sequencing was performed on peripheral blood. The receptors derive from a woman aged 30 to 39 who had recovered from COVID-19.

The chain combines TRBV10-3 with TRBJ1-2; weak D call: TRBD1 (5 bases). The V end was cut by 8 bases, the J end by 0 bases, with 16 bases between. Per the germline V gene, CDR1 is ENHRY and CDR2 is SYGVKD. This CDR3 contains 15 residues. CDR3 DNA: TGTGCCATCGGGACGGGGAGGGGTGCTAACTATGGCTACACCTTC. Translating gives CAIGTGRGANYGYTF.

The CDR3 loop reads CASSTGQGARQPQHF. CDR3 bases: TGTGCCAGTAGTACCGGACAGGGGGCAAGACAGCCCCAGCATTTT. The chain couples TRBV19 to TRBJ1-5, with TRBD1 matching 11 bases. Germline CDR1 is LNHDA and CDR2 is SQIVND (reference sequence). Trimming took 4 bases from V and 7 from J; bases not matched to a gene: 6. The CDR3 has 15 residues.

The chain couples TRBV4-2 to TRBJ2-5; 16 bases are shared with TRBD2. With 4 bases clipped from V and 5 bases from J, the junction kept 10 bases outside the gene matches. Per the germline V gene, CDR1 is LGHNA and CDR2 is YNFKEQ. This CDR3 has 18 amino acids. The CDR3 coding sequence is TGTGCCAGCAGCCCCTCCGGGACTAGCGGGGGGGGATCGGAGACCCAGTACTTC. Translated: CASSPSGTSGGGSETQYF.

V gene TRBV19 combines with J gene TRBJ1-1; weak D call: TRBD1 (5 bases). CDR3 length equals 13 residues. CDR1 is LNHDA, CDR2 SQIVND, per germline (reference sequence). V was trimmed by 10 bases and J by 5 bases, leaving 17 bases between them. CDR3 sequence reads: CATAVQGNTEAFF. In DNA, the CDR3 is TGTGCCACCGCCGTCCAGGGTAATACTGAAGCTTTCTTT.

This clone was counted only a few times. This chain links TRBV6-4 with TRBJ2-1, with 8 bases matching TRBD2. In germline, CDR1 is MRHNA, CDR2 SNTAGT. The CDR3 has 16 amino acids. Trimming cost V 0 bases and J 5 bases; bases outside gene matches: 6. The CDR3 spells CASSDSGRGANNEQFF. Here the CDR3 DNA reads TGTGCCAGCAGTGACTCCGGGCGGGGGGCCAACAATGAGCAGTTCTTC.

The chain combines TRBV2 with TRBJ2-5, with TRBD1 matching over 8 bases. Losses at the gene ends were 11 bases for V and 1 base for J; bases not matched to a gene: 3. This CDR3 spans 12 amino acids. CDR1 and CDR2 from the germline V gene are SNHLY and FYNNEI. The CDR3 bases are TGTGCCGGAGGACAGGGCCAAGAGACCCAGTACTTC. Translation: CAGGQGQETQYF. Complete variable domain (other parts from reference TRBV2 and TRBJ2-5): EPEVTQTPSHQVTQMGQEVILRCVPISNHLYFYWYRQILGQKVEFLVSFYNNEISEKSEIFDDQFSVERPDGSNFTLKIRSTKLEDSAMYFCAGGQGQETQYFGPGTRLLVL.

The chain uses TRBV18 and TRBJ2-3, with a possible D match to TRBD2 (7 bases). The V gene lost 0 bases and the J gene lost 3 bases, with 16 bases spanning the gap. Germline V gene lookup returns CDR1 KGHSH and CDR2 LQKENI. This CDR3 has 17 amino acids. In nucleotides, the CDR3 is TGTGCCAGCTCACCACCTAAGGGTGCGGGGGCAACAGATACGCAGTATTTT. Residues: CASSPPKGAGATDTQYF.

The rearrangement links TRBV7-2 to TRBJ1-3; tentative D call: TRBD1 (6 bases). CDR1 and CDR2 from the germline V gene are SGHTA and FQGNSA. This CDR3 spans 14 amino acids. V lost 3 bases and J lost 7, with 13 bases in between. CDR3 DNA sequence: TGTGCCAGCAGCTTTTGGGGGCAGTCGAACACCATATATTTT. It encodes CASSFWGQSNTIYF.

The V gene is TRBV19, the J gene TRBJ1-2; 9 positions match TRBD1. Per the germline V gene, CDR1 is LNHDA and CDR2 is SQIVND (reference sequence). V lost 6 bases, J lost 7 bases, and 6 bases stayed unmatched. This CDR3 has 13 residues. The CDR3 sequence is CASSKTGGLGYTF. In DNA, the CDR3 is TGTGCCAGTAGCAAGACAGGGGGGCTTGGCTACACCTTC.

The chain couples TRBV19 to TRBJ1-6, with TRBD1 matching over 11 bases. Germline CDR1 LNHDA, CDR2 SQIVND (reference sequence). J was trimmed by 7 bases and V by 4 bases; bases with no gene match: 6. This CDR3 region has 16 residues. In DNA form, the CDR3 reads TGTGCCAGTAGTACCGGGACAGGGGGAAACAATTCACCCCTCCACTTT. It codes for CASSTGTGGNNSPLHF.

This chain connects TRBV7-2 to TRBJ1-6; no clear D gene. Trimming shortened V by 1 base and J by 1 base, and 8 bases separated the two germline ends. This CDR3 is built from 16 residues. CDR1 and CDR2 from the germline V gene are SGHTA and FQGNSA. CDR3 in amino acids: CASSLDGFSYNSPLHF. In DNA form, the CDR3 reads TGTGCCAGCAGCTTAGACGGGTTTTCCTATAATTCACCCCTCCACTTT.

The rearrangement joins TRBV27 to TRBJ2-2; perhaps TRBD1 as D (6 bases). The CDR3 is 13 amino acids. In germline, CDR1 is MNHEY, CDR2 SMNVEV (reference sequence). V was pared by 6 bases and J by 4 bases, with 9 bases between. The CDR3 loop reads CASRLQGTGELFF. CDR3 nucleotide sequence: TGTGCCAGCAGGCTACAGGGCACCGGGGAGCTGTTTTTT.

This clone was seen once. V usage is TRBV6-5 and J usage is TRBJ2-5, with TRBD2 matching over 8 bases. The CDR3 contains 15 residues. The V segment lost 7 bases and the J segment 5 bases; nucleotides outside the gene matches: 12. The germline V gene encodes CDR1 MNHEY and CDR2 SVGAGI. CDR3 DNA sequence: TGTGCCAGCACCCTATCCCCGGGGGGGCGGGAGACCCAGTACTTC. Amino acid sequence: CASTLSPGGRETQYF.

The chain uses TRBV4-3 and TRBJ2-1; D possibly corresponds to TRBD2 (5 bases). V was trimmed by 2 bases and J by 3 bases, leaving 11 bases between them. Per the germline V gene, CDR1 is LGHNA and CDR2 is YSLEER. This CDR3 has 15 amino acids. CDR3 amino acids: CASSQLASSYNEQFF. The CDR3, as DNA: TGCGCCAGCAGCCAACTTGCTAGCAGCTACAATGAGCAGTTCTTC.

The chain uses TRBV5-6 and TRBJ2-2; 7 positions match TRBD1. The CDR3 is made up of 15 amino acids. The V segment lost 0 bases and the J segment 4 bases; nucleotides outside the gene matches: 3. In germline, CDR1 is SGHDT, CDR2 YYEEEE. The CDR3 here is CASSLGDRSTGELFF. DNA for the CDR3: TGTGCCAGCAGCTTGGGGGACAGATCCACCGGGGAGCTGTTTTTT.

The chain's CDR3 is CASSSDHSDQETQYF. The CDR3 DNA follows: TGTGCCAGCAGCTCCGACCATAGCGACCAAGAGACCCAGTACTTC. The gene calls are TRBV7-6 and TRBJ2-5; tentative D call: TRBD2 (5 bases). Germline lookup yields CDR1 SGHVS and CDR2 FNYEAQ. V was cut by 4 bases and J by 0 bases, with 12 bases left in between. This CDR3 contains 15 residues.

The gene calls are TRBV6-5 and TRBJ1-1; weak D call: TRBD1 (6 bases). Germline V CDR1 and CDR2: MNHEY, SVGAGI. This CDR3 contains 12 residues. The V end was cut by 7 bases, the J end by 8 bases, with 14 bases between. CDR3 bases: TGTGCCAGCAAAAACAGGGAGTACGAAGCTTTCTTT. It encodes CASKNREYEAFF.

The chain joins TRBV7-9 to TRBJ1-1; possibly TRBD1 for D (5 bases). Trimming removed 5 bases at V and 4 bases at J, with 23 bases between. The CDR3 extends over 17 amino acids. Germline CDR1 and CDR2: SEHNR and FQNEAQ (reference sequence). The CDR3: CASSPLGRRGRVTEAFF. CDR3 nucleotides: TGTGCCAGCAGCCCCCTGGGTCGGCGGGGACGGGTCACTGAAGCTTTCTTT.

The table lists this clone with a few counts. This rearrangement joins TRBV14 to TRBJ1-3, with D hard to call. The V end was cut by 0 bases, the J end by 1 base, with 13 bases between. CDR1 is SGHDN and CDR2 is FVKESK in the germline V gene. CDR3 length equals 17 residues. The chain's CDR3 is CASSQDPERSSGNTIYF. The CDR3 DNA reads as TGTGCCAGCAGCCAAGATCCGGAGAGATCGTCTGGAAACACCATATATTTT.

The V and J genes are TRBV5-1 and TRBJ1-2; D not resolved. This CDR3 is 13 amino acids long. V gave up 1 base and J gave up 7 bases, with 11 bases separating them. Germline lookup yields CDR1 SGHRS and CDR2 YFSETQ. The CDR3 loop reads CASSLFREGGYTF. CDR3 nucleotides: TGCGCCAGCAGCTTGTTTCGTGAGGGTGGCTACACCTTC.

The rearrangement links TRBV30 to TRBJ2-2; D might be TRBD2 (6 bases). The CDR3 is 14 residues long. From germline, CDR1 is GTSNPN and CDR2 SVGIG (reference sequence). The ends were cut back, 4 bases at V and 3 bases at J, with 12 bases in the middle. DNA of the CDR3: TGTGCCTGGACCGGGGGTCTTTACACCGGGGAGCTGTTTTTT. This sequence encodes CAWTGGLYTGELFF.

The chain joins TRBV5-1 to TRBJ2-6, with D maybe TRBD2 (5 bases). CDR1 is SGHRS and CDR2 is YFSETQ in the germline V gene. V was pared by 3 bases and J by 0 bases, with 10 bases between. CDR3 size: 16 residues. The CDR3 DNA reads TGCGCCAGCAGCTCTCGGGAAGACTCTGGGGCCAACGTCCTGACTTTC. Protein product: CASSSREDSGANVLTF.

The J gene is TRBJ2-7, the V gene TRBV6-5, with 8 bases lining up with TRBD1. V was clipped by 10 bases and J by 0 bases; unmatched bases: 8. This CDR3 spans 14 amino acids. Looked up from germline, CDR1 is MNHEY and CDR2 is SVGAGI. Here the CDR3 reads CATLGQASSYEQYF. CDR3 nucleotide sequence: TGTGCCACCTTGGGACAGGCGAGCTCCTACGAGCAGTACTTC.

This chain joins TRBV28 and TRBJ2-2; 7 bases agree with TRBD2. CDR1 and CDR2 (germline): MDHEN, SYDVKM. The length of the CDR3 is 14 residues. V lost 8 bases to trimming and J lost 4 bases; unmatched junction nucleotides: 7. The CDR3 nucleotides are TGTGCCAGCCTTGGGGGGGGAGGCACCGGGGAGCTGTTTTTT. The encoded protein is CASLGGGGTGELFF.

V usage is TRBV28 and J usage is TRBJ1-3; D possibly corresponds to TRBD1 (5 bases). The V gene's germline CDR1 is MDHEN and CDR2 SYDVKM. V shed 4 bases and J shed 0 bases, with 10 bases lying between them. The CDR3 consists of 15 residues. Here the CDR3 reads CASSSDTSSGNTIYF. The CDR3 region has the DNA TGTGCCAGCAGTTCGGACACAAGCTCTGGAAACACCATATATTTT.

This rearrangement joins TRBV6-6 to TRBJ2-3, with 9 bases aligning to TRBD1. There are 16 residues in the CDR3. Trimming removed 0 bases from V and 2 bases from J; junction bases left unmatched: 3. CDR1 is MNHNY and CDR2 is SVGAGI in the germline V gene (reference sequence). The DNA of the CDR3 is TGTGCCAGCAGTTACTCCCGGACAGGGGCCACAGATACGCAGTATTTT. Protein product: CASSYSRTGATDTQYF.

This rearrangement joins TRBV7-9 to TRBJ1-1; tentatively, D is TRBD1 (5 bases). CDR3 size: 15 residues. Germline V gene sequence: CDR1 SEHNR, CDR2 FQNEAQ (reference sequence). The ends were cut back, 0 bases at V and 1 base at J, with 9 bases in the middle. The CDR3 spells CASSLAGQANTEAFF. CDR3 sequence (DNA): TGTGCCAGCAGCTTAGCAGGACAAGCGAACACTGAAGCTTTCTTT.

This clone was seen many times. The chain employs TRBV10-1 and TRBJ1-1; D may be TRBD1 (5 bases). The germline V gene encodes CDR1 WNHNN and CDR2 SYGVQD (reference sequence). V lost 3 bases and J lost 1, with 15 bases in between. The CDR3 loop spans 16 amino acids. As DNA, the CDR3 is TGCGCCAGCAGTGACCCACAGGCTTCGGGGAACACTGAAGCTTTCTTT. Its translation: CASSDPQASGNTEAFF.

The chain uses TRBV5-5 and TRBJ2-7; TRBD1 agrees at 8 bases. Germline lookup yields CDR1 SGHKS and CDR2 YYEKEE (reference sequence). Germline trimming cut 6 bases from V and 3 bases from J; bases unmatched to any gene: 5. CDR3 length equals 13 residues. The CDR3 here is CASIGTGDYEQYF. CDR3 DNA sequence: TGTGCCAGCATCGGGACAGGAGACTACGAGCAGTACTTC.

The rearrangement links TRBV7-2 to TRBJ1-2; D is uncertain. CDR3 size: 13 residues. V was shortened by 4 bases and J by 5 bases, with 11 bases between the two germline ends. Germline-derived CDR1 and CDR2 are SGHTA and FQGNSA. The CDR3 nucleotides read TGTGCCAGCAGCTCGCGGGAAGAATATGGCTACACCTTC. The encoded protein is CASSSREEYGYTF.

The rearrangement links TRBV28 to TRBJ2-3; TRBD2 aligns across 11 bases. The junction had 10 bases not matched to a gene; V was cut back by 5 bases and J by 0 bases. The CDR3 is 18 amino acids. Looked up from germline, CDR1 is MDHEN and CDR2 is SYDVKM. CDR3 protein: CASSPTSGAIKSTDTQYF. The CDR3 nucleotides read TGTGCCAGCAGTCCGACTAGCGGGGCGATTAAAAGCACAGATACGCAGTATTTT.